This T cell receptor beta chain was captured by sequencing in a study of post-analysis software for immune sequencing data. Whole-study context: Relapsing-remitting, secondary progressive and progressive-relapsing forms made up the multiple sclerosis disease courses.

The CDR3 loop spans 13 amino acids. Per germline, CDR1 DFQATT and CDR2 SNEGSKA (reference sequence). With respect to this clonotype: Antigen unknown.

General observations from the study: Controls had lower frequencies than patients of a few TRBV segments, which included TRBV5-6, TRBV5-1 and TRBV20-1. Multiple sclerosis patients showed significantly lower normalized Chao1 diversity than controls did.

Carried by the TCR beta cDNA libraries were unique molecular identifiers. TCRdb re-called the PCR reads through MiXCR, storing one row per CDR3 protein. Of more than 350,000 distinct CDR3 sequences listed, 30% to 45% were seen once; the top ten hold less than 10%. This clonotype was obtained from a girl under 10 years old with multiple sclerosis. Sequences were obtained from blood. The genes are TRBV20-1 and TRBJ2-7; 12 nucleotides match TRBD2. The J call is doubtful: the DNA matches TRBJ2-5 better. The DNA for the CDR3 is TGCAGTGCGACTAGCGGGAGCTCCGAGACCCAGTACTTC. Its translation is CSATSGSSETQYF.